This entry lists 29 T cell receptor beta chains sequenced from one sample in a study of vaccination effects on CD4 cells after COVID-19. Before sequencing took place, the ViraFEST assay used viral peptide pools to expand antigen-specific CD4+ T cells. When around nine days of culture had elapsed, CD4+ T cells were isolated. Their SARS-CoV-2 infection, verified by PCR, occurred between March and December 2020. No antigen has been identified for these receptors. Only in-frame clones appear in the TCRdb table, and some are missing; sequencing was by immunoSEQ multiplex PCR. Among around 23,000 clones, more than 60% were seen once, and the ten largest hold 30% to 45%. The specimen comprised CD4+ T cells from PBMCs cultured with a peptide pool, sampled before COVID-19 vaccination. Receptors originate from a human donor who had a prior SARS-CoV-2 infection.

V gene TRBV6-5 combines with J gene TRBJ2-7; a possible D gene is TRBD1 (6 bases). The CDR3 extends over 14 amino acids. V was clipped by 6 bases and J by 1 base, with 13 bases between them. The germline V gene encodes CDR1 MNHEY and CDR2 SVGAGI. The CDR3 DNA is TGTGCCAGCAGGCTTAATACAGGGTCCTACGAGCAGTACTTC. Translated: CASRLNTGSYEQYF.

The chain employs TRBV19 and TRBJ2-7, with a weak D call TRBD2 (6 bases). In germline, CDR1 is LNHDA, CDR2 SQIVND (reference sequence). V lost 6 bases and J lost 5, with 17 bases in between. The CDR3 has 14 amino acids. The CDR3 here is CASRRRGSGNEQYF. CDR3 sequence (DNA): TGTGCCAGTAGACGTCGGGGGAGTGGAAACGAGCAGTACTTC.

The chain has TRBV19 and TRBJ1-2; D gene ambiguous. This CDR3 spans 17 amino acids. V was cut by 7 bases and J by 0 bases, with 21 bases left in between. The V gene's germline CDR1 is LNHDA and CDR2 SQIVND (reference sequence). CDR3 sequence: CASTPLMPGATNYGYTF. CDR3 in DNA: TGTGCCAGTACGCCCCTGATGCCGGGAGCTACTAACTATGGCTACACCTTC.

The J gene is TRBJ1-1, the V gene TRBV18; D is uncertain. The CDR3 loop spans 15 amino acids. V lost 1 base, J lost 3 bases, and 12 bases lay in between. Germline lookup yields CDR1 KGHSH and CDR2 LQKENI. The CDR3 DNA sequence: TGTGCCAGCTCACCACAGACGGGGTGGGACACTGAAGCTTTCTTT. Translated: CASSPQTGWDTEAFF.

V is TRBV4-1 and J is TRBJ1-3, with D possibly matching TRBD1 (5 bases). This CDR3 has 16 residues. CDR1 MGHRA and CDR2 YSYEKL come from the germline V gene. V lost 1 base to trimming and J lost 0 bases, with 10 bases between them. The CDR3 sequence: CASSQAQGGSGNTIYF. The CDR3 DNA is TGCGCCAGCAGCCAAGCTCAGGGCGGCTCTGGAAACACCATATATTTT.

This clone was seen more than once but under ten times. The chain uses TRBV19 and TRBJ1-2; D might be TRBD1 (5 bases). The CDR3 is 15 amino acids. The V end lost 1 base, the J end lost 0 bases, and 9 bases lay between the germline ends. In germline, CDR1 is LNHDA, CDR2 SQIVND (reference sequence). CDR3 nucleotides: TGTGCCAGTAGTATAGCCCAGGGTACTAACTATGGCTACACCTTC. Translated, it gives CASSIAQGTNYGYTF.

The rearrangement links TRBV20-1 to TRBJ2-7, with D uncertain. In germline, CDR1 is DFQATT, CDR2 SNEGSKA (reference sequence). V lost 6 bases and J 2 bases, leaving 8 bases between the germline ends. This CDR3 region has 11 residues. The CDR3 protein is CSAATPYEQYF. Written as DNA, the CDR3 is TGCAGTGCCGCCACCCCCTACGAGCAGTACTTC.

The rearrangement joins TRBV7-3 to TRBJ2-3; possibly TRBD2 for D (7 bases). Germline V gene sequence: CDR1 SGHTA, CDR2 FQGTGA. V gave up 5 bases and J gave up 3 bases, with 15 bases separating them. The CDR3 length is 15 residues. The CDR3 loop reads CASSPQGGATDTQYF. CDR3 coding DNA: TGTGCCAGCAGCCCCCAAGGGGGGGCAACAGATACGCAGTATTTT.

The J gene is TRBJ1-2, the V gene TRBV3-1 (or the pseudogene TRBV3-2), with 8 positions matching TRBD1. Trimming cost V 2 bases and J 5 bases; bases outside gene matches: 10. CDR1 and CDR2 (germline): LGHDT, YNNKEL (reference sequence). CDR3 length: 16 amino acids. The CDR3 here is CASSQRTGGVYYGYTF. DNA for the CDR3: TGTGCCAGCAGCCAAAGAACAGGGGGGGTTTATTATGGCTACACCTTC.

This clone was seen only a few times. The chain links TRBV7-2 to TRBJ1-6; 7 bases fit TRBD1. CDR3 length: 15 residues. Germline V gene lookup returns CDR1 SGHTA and CDR2 FQGNSA. V was pared by 5 bases and J by 5 bases, with 6 bases of the junction left unmatched. CDR3 protein: CASSTYGTDNSPLHF. CDR3 bases: TGTGCCAGCAGCACGTACGGGACAGATAATTCACCCCTCCACTTT.

The chain uses TRBV11-3 and TRBJ1-1; the D is unclear. V dropped 4 bases and J dropped 3 bases, with 12 bases sitting between them. The length of the CDR3 is 14 residues. Germline CDR1 SGHNT, CDR2 YENEEA. The DNA for the CDR3 is TGTGCCAGCAGCTCGGACGGTGGCCACACTGAAGCTTTCTTT. Amino acid sequence: CASSSDGGHTEAFF.

This clone was counted a single time. The chain links TRBV10-3 to TRBJ2-7; 7 positions agree with TRBD2. Germline trimming cut 0 bases from V and 10 bases from J; bases unmatched to any gene: 6. Germline V lookup: CDR1 ENHRY, CDR2 SYGVKD. The CDR3 contains 13 residues. CDR3 coding DNA: TGTGCCATCAGTGAGTCCGGCGGGGGTAAACAGTACTTC. This encodes CAISESGGGKQYF.

The rearrangement joins TRBV5-1 to TRBJ2-6; D not resolved. This CDR3 comprises 16 residues. Germline V lookup: CDR1 SGHRS, CDR2 YFSETQ. V was cut by 0 bases and J by 2 bases, with 9 bases left in between. The CDR3 DNA reads TGCGCCAGCAGCTTGGGGGCCATAACTGGGGCCAACGTCCTGACTTTC. This encodes CASSLGAITGANVLTF.

The chain is built from TRBV11-2 and TRBJ2-3; D is undetermined. The CDR3 has 13 amino acids. Germline-derived CDR1 and CDR2 are SGHAT and FQNNGV. The V end lost 1 base, the J end lost 4 bases, and 6 bases lay between the germline ends. For the CDR3, the DNA is TGTGCCAGCAGCTTAGGTGCCCCAGATACGCAGTATTTT. Amino acids: CASSLGAPDTQYF.

Only one count was recorded for this clone. The chain uses TRBV5-6 and TRBJ2-5, with TRBD2 matching over 12 bases. The CDR3 runs 17 residues. The V and J ends lost 2 bases and 0 bases, in that order; junction bases with no gene match: 5. Germline loops: CDR1 SGHDT, CDR2 YYEEEE. DNA for the CDR3: TGTGCCAGCAGCTTACTTCGGACTAGCGGGAACCAAGAGACCCAGTACTTC. Translating it yields CASSLLRTSGNQETQYF.

The chain carries TRBV6-1 and TRBJ1-5; D remains ambiguous. The V end was cut by 1 base, the J end by 7 bases, with 11 bases between. The V gene's germline CDR1 is MNHNS and CDR2 SASEGT. The CDR3 totals 14 residues. CDR3 sequence: CASSEVYINQPQHF. In DNA form, the CDR3 reads TGTGCCAGCAGTGAAGTTTACATCAACCAGCCCCAGCATTTT.

The chain employs TRBV20-1 and TRBJ2-3, with no clear D. Germline V gene lookup returns CDR1 DFQATT and CDR2 SNEGSKA (reference sequence). V was pared by 5 bases and J by 8 bases, with 8 bases between. This CDR3 is 10 amino acids long. The CDR3 sequence: CSASRGTQYF. CDR3 DNA sequence: TGCAGTGCTTCCAGAGGTACGCAGTATTTT.

The V and J genes are TRBV5-1 and TRBJ2-4; D is possibly TRBD1 or TRBD2 (5 bases each). CDR1 and CDR2 from the germline V gene are SGHRS and YFSETQ. V was trimmed by 3 bases and J by 2 bases, leaving 12 bases between them. This CDR3 spans 15 amino acids. CDR3 protein: CASSSTGATKNIQYF. The CDR3 DNA reads as TGCGCCAGCAGCTCGACCGGGGCAACCAAAAACATTCAGTACTTC.

The chain employs TRBV7-9 and TRBJ2-6; D remains ambiguous. Trimming stripped 0 bases from V and 2 bases from J, with 11 bases between. The CDR3 is made up of 17 amino acids. Germline CDR1 SEHNR, CDR2 FQNEAQ (reference sequence). The CDR3 protein is CASSLALRLTGANVLTF. In DNA, the CDR3 is TGTGCCAGCAGCTTAGCCCTTCGACTCACTGGGGCCAACGTCCTGACTTTC.

The genes are TRBV3-1 (or the pseudogene TRBV3-2) and TRBJ2-1, with a possible D match to TRBD2 (5 bases). The length of the CDR3 is 16 residues. The V end was cut by 0 bases, the J end by 4 bases, with 13 bases between. CDR1 LGHDT and CDR2 YNNKEL come from the germline V gene (reference sequence). In DNA, the CDR3 is TGTGCCAGCAGCCAAGAAAGCTTGGGAGATTACAATGAGCAGTTCTTC. This encodes CASSQESLGDYNEQFF.

J is TRBJ2-5 and V is TRBV2; 7 bases are a match to TRBD2. With 4 bases clipped from V and 5 bases from J, the junction kept 1 base outside the gene matches. The CDR3 is 12 residues long. Germline V gives CDR1 SNHLY, CDR2 FYNNEI. This CDR3 reads CASSVGGETQYF. For the CDR3, the DNA is TGTGCCAGCAGTGTGGGAGGGGAGACCCAGTACTTC.

The CDR3 DNA is TGCGCCAGCAGTGCATTGAACGGGAACGAGCAGTACTTC. It encodes CASSALNGNEQYF. This chain connects TRBV5-1 to TRBJ2-7; TRBD2 is a possible D gene (5 bases). V was cut by 5 bases and J by 5 bases, with 14 bases left in between. CDR3 size: 13 residues. Germline loops: CDR1 SGHRS, CDR2 YFSETQ. Based on the CDR3 plus reference TRBV5-1 and TRBJ2-7, the full variable domain is KAGVTQTPRYLIKTRGQQVTLSCSPISGHRSVSWYQQTPGQGLQFLFEYFSETQRNKGNFPGRFSGRQFSNSRSEMNVSTLELGDSALYLCASSALNGNEQYFGPGTRLTVT.

V is TRBV18 and J is TRBJ2-1; D gene uncertain. V gave up 3 bases and J gave up 15 bases, with 18 bases separating them. This CDR3 is built from 13 residues. CDR1 KGHSH and CDR2 LQKENI come from the germline V gene. CDR3 sequence reads: CASSPSISTSPFF. The CDR3 coding sequence is TGTGCCAGCTCACCGTCTATCTCGACTTCGCCGTTCTTC.

V gene TRBV2 combines with J gene TRBJ1-6, with D tentatively TRBD1 (5 bases). The CDR3 runs 15 residues. With 5 bases removed from V and 7 bases from J, the gap between germline ends came to 15 bases. Germline CDR1 and CDR2: SNHLY and FYNNEI. The CDR3 reads CASSLNRIGNSPLHF. The CDR3 DNA reads TGTGCCAGCAGTCTAAACAGGATAGGGAATTCACCCCTCCACTTT.

The chain combines TRBV28 with TRBJ2-2; TRBD2 agrees at 9 bases. CDR1 and CDR2 (germline): MDHEN, SYDVKM. The CDR3 consists of 15 residues. After removal of 2 bases from V and 6 bases from J, the junction contained 4 bases not matched to a gene. The CDR3 region has the DNA TGTGCCAGCAGTTTAGGAGCGGGAGGCTCCGGGGAGCTGTTTTTT. Its translation is CASSLGAGGSGELFF. The complete variable domain, with remaining parts taken from reference TRBV28 and TRBJ2-2, reads DVKVTQSSRYLVKRTGEKVFLECVQDMDHENMFWYRQDPGLGLRLIYFSYDVKMKEKGDIPEGYSVSREKKERFSLILESASTNQTSMYLCASSLGAGGSGELFFGEGSRLTVL.

Within the sample, this clone is medium-sized (0.01 to 0.1%). The J gene is TRBJ1-6, the V gene TRBV18; the D gene is possibly TRBD1 (5 bases). The V gene lost 2 bases and the J gene lost 10 bases, with 21 bases spanning the gap. This CDR3 is built from 17 residues. CDR1 is KGHSH, CDR2 LQKENI, per germline. CDR3 DNA sequence: TGTGCCAGCTCACCAAGGAGTTTGGGGACGTCGGGCTCACCCCTCCACTTT. Protein product: CASSPRSLGTSGSPLHF. The full variable domain, completed using reference TRBV18 and TRBJ1-6, is NAGVMQNPRHLVRRRGQEARLRCSPMKGHSHVYWYRQLPEEGLKFMVYLQKENIIDESGMPKERFSAEFPKEGPSILRIQQVVRGDSAAYFCASSPRSLGTSGSPLHFGNGTRLTVT.

This clone was seen a few times. This chain links TRBV4-3 with TRBJ2-1, with TRBD1 identical over 8 bases. Germline values: CDR1 LGHNA, CDR2 YSLEER. The V and J ends lost 0 bases and 1 base, in that order; junction bases with no gene match: 2. This CDR3 is built from 16 residues. The DNA for the CDR3 is TGCGCCAGCAGCCAAGAAACAGGGGGGTCCTACAATGAGCAGTTCTTC. Residues: CASSQETGGSYNEQFF.

The chain has TRBV27 and TRBJ2-7; unclear D gene. The ends were cut back, 5 bases at V and 6 bases at J, with 14 bases in the middle. CDR1 is MNHEY and CDR2 is SMNVEV in the germline V gene (reference sequence). The CDR3 is 13 residues long. CDR3 sequence reads: CASSPERWGEQYF. The CDR3 DNA reads TGTGCCAGCAGTCCCGAACGTTGGGGCGAGCAGTACTTC.

This clone came up a few times. The chain joins TRBV3-1 (or the pseudogene TRBV3-2) to TRBJ1-2, with D maybe TRBD1 (6 bases). V lost 0 bases and J 3 bases, leaving 8 bases between the germline ends. Per the germline V gene, CDR1 is LGHDT and CDR2 is YNNKEL (reference sequence). The CDR3 runs 14 residues. The CDR3 DNA is TGTGCCAGCAGCCAAGATGCAGGGGACTATGGCTACACCTTC. Translation gives CASSQDAGDYGYTF.